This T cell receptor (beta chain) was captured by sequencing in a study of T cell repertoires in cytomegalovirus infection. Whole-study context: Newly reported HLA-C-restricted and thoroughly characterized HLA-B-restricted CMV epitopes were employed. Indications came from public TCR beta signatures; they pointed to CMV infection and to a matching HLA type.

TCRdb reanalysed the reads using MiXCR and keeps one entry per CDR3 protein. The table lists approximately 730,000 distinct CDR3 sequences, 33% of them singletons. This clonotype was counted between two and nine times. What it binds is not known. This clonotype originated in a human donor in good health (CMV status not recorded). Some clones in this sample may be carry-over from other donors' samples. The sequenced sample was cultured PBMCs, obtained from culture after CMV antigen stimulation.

This CDR3 reads CASSYTLGNEQFF. The CDR3 DNA is TGTGCCAGCAGCTATACACTAGGGAATGAGCAGTTCTTC. The chain carries TRBV7-6 and TRBJ2-1; weak D call: TRBD2 (5 bases). Trimming left V 4 bases short and J 7 bases short, with 11 bases between. This CDR3 contains 13 residues. Per the germline V gene, CDR1 is SGHVS and CDR2 is FNYEAQ.